This TCR beta chain originates from a study of spatial heterogeneity in lung cancer. Study results and limitations: Ubiquitous expanded tumor TCRs were observed in blood more at resection than follow-up.

V was pared by 0 bases and J by 4 bases, with 10 bases between. The CDR3 has 15 amino acids. In germline, CDR1 is LGHDT, CDR2 YNNKEL (reference sequence). This clonotype has at least ten counts. The antigen is unknown. Regarding time point: sample taken at primary tumor resection. The donors were 72 patients with non-small cell lung cancer that was early-stage and untreated. Tumor, nontumor lung or frozen PBMC supplied whole RNA, sequenced without sorting. A unique molecular identifier was attached to every TCR cDNA molecule. One entry per CDR3 protein results from TCRdb running MiXCR on the 5' RACE reads. The sample lists 48,000 or so distinct CDR3 sequences, roughly 5.2% seen once, with approximately 12% in the top ten.

The chain has TRBV3-1 and TRBJ1-3; D is unclear. This specimen was PBMCs, taken at surgery. The receptor's source is a male donor with early-stage non-small cell lung cancer. The CDR3: CASSQDGRVGNTIYF. Here the CDR3 DNA reads TGTGCCAGCAGCCAAGATGGGAGGGTCGGAAACACCATATATTTT.